This T cell receptor (beta chain) came from a study of blood T cell repertoires in COVID-19. Whole-study context: Recovered status applied to Cohort 3 donors who had two consecutive negative PCRs. It also applied to those with clearance or with symptom resolution. Nucleic acid was either cDNA or gDNA, and it came from T cells, B-cell-depleted T cells, or PBMCs.

Germline CDR1 SGHAT, CDR2 FQNNGV. Trimming took 3 bases from V and 0 from J, leaving 12 bases between them. This CDR3 comprises 16 residues. Original data processing: Counts of nucleated cells, estimated from reference gene primer amplification, were obtained. Repertoires were generated with immunoSEQ multiplex PCR, while TCRdb's copy carries only in-frame clones and drops some. For V, J and clone size, that table is used; D and trimming come from the DNA. The sample has some 180,000 clones; 85% to 90% are singletons. Individuals aged about 18 to 89 years were recruited from some 26 US areas. This sequence was found in a middle-aged woman in a cohort exposed to, infected with or recovered from COVID-19 (not recorded which). The chain joins TRBV11-2 to TRBJ2-1; D unclear. Sequencing input: PBMCs or T cells enriched from blood (not recorded which). CDR3 bases: TGTGCCAGCAGCTTCGACTCCTTTAGCTCCTACAATGAGCAGTTCTTC. It yields the protein CASSFDSFSSYNEQFF.